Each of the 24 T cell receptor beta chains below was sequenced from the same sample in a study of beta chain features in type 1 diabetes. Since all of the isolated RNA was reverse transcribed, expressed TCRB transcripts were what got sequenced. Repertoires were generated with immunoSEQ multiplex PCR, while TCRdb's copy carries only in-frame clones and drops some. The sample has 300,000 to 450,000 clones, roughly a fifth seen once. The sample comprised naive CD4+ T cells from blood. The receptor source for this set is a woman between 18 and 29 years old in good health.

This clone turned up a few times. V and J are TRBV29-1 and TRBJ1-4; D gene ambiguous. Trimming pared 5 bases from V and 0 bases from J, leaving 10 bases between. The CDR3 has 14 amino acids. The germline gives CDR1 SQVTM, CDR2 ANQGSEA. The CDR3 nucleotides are TGCAGCGTTCTCTGGGCAGCAACTAATGAAAAACTGTTTTTT. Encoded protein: CSVLWAATNEKLFF.

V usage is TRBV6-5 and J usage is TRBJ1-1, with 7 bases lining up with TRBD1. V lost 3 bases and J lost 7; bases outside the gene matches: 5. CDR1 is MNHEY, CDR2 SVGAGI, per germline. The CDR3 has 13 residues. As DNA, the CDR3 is TGTGCCAGCAGTTATACAGGGGCCCTTGAAGCTTTCTTT. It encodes CASSYTGALEAFF.

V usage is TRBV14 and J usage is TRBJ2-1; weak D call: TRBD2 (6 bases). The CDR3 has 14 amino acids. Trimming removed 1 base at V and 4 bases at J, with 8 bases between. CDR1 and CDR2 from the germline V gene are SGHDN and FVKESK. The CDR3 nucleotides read TGTGCCAGCAGCCAAGCGACTAGTTACAATGAGCAGTTCTTC. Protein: CASSQATSYNEQFF. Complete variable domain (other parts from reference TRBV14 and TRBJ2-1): EAGVTQFPSHSVIEKGQTVTLRCDPISGHDNLYWYRRVMGKEIKFLLHFVKESKQDESGMPNNRFLAERTGGTYSTLKVQPAELEDSGVYFCASSQATSYNEQFFGPGTRLTVL.

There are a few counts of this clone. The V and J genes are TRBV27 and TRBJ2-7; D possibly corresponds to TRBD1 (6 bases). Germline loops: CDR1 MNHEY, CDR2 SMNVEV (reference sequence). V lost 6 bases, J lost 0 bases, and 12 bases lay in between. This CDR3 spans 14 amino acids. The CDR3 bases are TGTGCCAGCAGCTCCACAGGGAGCTCCTACGAGCAGTACTTC. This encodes CASSSTGSSYEQYF.

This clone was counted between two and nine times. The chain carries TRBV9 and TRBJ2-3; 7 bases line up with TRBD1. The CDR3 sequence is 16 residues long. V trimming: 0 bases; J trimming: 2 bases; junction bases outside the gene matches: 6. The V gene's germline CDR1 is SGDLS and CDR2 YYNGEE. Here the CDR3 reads CASSVGPGGNTDTQYF. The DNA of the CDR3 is TGTGCCAGCAGCGTAGGGCCAGGGGGAAACACAGATACGCAGTATTTT.

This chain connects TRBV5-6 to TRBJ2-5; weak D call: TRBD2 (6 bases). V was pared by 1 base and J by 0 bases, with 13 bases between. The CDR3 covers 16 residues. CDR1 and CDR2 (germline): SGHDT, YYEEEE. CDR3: CASSLRAGTYQETQYF. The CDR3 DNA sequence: TGTGCCAGCAGCTTGAGGGCGGGAACGTACCAAGAGACCCAGTACTTC.

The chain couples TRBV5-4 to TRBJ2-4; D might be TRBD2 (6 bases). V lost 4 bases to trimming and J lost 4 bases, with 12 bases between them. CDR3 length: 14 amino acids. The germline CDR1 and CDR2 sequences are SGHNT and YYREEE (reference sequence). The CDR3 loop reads CASSAERAKNIQYF. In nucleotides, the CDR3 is TGTGCCAGCAGCGCCGAGCGGGCAAAAAACATTCAGTACTTC.

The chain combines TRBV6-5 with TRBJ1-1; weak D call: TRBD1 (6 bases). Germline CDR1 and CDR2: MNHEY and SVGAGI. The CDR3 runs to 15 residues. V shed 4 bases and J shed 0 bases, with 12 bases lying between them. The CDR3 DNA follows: TGTGCCAGCAGTTCCGACGGGACACTGAACACTGAAGCTTTCTTT. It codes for CASSSDGTLNTEAFF.

CDR3 DNA sequence: TGTGCCAGCAGCTTAGGCGACAGGGGCAATCAGCCCCAGCATTTT. Translation gives CASSLGDRGNQPQHF. The chain is built from TRBV7-9 and TRBJ1-5; TRBD1 agrees at 7 bases. Losses at the gene ends were 1 base for V and 2 bases for J; bases not matched to a gene: 2. Germline-derived CDR1 and CDR2 are SEHNR and FQNEAQ (reference sequence). This CDR3 has 15 residues.

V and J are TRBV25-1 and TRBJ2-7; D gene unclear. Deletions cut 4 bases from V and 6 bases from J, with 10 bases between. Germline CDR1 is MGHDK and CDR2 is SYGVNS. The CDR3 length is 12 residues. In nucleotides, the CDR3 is TGTGCCAGCAGTGGGAGCTTCGGCGAGCAGTACTTC. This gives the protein CASSGSFGEQYF.

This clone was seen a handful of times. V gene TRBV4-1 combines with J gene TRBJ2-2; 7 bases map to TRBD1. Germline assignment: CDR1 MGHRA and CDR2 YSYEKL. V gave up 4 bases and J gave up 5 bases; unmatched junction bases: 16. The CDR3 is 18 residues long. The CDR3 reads CASSRSLTGTALTGELFF. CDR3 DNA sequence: TGCGCCAGCAGCCGCTCGTTGACCGGGACAGCGCTTACCGGGGAGCTGTTTTTT.

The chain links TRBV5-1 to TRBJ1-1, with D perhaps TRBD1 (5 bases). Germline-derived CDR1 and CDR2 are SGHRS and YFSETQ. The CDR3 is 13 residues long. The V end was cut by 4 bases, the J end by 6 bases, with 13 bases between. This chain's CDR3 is CASSLGLTPEAFF. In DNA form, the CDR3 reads TGCGCCAGCAGCCTGGGGCTCACACCTGAAGCTTTCTTT.

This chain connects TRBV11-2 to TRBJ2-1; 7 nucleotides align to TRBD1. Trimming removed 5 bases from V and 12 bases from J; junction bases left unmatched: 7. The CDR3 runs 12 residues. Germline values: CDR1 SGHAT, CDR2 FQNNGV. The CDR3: CASSLYRGSQFF. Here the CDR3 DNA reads TGTGCCAGCAGCCTTTACAGGGGTTCGCAGTTCTTC.

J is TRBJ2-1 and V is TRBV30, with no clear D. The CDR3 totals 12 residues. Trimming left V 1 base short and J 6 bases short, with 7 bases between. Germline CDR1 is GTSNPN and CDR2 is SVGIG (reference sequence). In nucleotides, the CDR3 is TGTGCCTGGAGTGGTCGAGGCAATGAGCAGTTCTTC. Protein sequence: CAWSGRGNEQFF. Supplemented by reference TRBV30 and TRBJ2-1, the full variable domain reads SQTIHQWPATLVQPVGSPLSLECTVEGTSNPNLYWYRQAAGRGLQLLFYSVGIGQISSEVPQNLSASRPQDRQFILSSKKLLLSDSGFYLCAWSGRGNEQFFGPGTRLTVL.

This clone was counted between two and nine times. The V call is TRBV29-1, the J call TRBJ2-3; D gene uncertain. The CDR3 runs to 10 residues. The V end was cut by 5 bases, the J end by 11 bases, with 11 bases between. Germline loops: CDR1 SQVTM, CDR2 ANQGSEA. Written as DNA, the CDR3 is TGCAGCGTTTTTACCGGCGGGCAGTATTTT. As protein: CSVFTGGQYF.

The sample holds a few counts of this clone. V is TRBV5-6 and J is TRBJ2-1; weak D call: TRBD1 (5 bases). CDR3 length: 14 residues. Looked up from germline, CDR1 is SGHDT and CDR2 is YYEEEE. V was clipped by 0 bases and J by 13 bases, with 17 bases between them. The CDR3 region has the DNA TGTGCCAGCAGCTTGGAAGGGGCCACCCACCCCCAGTTCTTC. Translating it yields CASSLEGATHPQFF.

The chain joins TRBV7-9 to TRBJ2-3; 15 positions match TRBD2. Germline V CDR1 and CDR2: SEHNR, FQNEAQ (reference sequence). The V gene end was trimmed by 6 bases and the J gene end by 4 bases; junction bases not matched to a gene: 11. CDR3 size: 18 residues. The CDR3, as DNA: TGTGCCAGCAGAGCTGGACTAGCGGGAGGGCCTAGGGCAGATACGCAGTATTTT. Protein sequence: CASRAGLAGGPRADTQYF. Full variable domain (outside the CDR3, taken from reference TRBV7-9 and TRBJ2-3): DTGVSQNPRHKITKRGQNVTFRCDPISEHNRLYWYRQTLGQGPEFLTYFQNEAQLEKSRLLSDRFSAERPKGSFSTLEIQRTEQGDSAMYLCASRAGLAGGPRADTQYFGPGTRLTVL.

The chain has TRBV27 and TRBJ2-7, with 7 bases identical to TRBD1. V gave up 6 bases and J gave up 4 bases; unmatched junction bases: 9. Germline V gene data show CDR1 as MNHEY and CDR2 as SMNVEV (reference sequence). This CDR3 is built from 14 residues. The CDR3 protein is CASSPGTDFYEQYF. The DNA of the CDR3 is TGTGCCAGCAGCCCCGGGACAGACTTTTACGAGCAGTACTTC.

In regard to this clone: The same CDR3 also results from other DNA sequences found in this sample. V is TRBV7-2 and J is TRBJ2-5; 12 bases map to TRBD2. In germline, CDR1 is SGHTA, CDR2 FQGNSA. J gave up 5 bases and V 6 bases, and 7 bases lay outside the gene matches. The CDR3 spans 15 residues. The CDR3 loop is CASSLLAGGPETQYF. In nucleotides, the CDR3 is TGTGCCAGCAGTCTCCTAGCGGGGGGGCCGGAGACCCAGTACTTC.

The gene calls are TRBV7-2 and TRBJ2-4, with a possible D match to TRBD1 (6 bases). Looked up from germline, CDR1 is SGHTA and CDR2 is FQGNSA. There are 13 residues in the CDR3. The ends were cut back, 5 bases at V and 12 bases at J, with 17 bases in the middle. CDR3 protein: CASSPRVNRDQYF. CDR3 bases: TGTGCCAGCAGCCCGAGGGTCAACAGGGATCAGTACTTC.

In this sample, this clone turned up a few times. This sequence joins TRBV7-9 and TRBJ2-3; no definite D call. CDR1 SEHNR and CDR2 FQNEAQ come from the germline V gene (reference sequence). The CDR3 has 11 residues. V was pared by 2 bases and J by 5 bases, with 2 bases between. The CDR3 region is CASSLQDTQYF. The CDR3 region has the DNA TGTGCCAGCAGCTTACAAGATACGCAGTATTTT.

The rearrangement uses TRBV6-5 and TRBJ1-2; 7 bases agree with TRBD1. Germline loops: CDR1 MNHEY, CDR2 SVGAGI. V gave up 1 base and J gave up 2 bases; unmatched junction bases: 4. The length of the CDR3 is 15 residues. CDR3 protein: CASSYLRQGNYGYTF. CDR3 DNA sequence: TGTGCCAGCAGTTACTTACGACAGGGCAACTATGGCTACACCTTC.

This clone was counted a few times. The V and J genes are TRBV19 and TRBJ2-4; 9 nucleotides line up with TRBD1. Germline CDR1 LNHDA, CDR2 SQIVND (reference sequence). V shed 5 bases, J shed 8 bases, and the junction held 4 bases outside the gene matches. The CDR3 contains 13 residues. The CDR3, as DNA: TGTGCCAGTAGTCTAAGACAGGGGGACATTCAGTACTTC. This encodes CASSLRQGDIQYF. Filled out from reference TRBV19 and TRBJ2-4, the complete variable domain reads DGGITQSPKYLFRKEGQNVTLSCEQNLNHDAMYWYRQDPGQGLRLIYYSQIVNDFQKGDIAEGYSVSREKKESFPLTVTSAQKNPTAFYLCASSLRQGDIQYFGAGTRLSVL.

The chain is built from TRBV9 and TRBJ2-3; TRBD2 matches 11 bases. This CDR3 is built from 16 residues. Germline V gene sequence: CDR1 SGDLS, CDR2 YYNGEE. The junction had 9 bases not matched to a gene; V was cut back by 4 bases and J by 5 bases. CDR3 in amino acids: CASSPVAGGRGDTQYF. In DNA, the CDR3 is TGTGCCAGCAGCCCCGTAGCGGGGGGGCGGGGAGATACGCAGTATTTT.